The 18 T cell receptor beta chains below were found in one sample sequenced in a study of blood T cell repertoires in COVID-19. Here immunoSEQ multiplex PCR was the method, and the copy in TCRdb shows in-frame clones only, minus some. The sample shows about 140,000 clones, about three quarters of them seen only once. What was sequenced was PBMCs or T cells enriched from blood (not recorded which). These receptors all come from a woman aged 45-65 years who had recovered from COVID-19.

This clone was detected a few times. The V call is TRBV19, the J call TRBJ1-4; no clear D. Germline lookup yields CDR1 LNHDA and CDR2 SQIVND (reference sequence). This CDR3 is built from 15 residues. V was cut by 1 base and J by 7 bases, with 13 bases left in between. CDR3 protein: CASSIAFGAAEKLFF. In DNA form, the CDR3 reads TGTGCCAGTAGTATAGCCTTTGGAGCCGCTGAAAAACTGTTTTTT.

A single count supports this clone. V usage is TRBV18 and J usage is TRBJ1-3; D remains ambiguous. Trimming pared 3 bases from V and 1 base from J, leaving 10 bases between. The germline gives CDR1 KGHSH, CDR2 LQKENI. This CDR3 comprises 15 residues. Here the CDR3 reads CASSPEASSGNTIYF. In DNA form, the CDR3 reads TGTGCCAGCTCACCGGAGGCCTCTTCTGGAAACACCATATATTTT.

The chain is built from TRBV6-5 and TRBJ1-1; no clear D gene. CDR3 size: 15 residues. Germline V gene lookup returns CDR1 MNHEY and CDR2 SVGAGI. The V gene lost 1 base and the J gene lost 1 base, with 10 bases spanning the gap. The CDR3 loop reads CASSYFRGTNTEAFF. CDR3 sequence (DNA): TGTGCCAGCAGTTACTTCCGGGGAACGAACACTGAAGCTTTCTTT.

The CDR3 protein is CASRPGQGGGETQYF. The CDR3 DNA reads as TGTGCCAGCAGACCTGGACAGGGAGGCGGAGAGACCCAGTACTTC. This chain joins TRBV28 and TRBJ2-5; TRBD1 matches at 8 bases. Germline assignment: CDR1 MDHEN and CDR2 SYDVKM. V was clipped by 6 bases and J by 4 bases; unmatched bases: 10. The CDR3 extends over 15 amino acids.

CDR3 nucleotides: TGTGCCAGTAGTATGAACAGGGAAGCTTTCTTT. Translation: CASSMNREAFF. The V gene is TRBV19, the J gene TRBJ1-1, with D perhaps TRBD1 (5 bases). CDR1 and CDR2 from the germline V gene are LNHDA and SQIVND (reference sequence). V shed 3 bases and J shed 8 bases, with 7 bases lying between them. This CDR3 has 11 residues.

V is TRBV6-5 and J is TRBJ2-5, with D hard to call. In germline, CDR1 is MNHEY, CDR2 SVGAGI. The CDR3 totals 13 residues. V was pared by 4 bases and J by 0 bases, with 6 bases between. This CDR3 is CASSSQYQETQYF. CDR3 in DNA: TGTGCCAGCAGTTCCCAGTACCAAGAGACCCAGTACTTC.

This clone was observed many times. The chain combines TRBV4-1 with TRBJ2-2, with D perhaps TRBD2 (5 bases). The CDR3 has 16 residues. V was shortened by 0 bases and J by 5 bases, with 13 bases between the two germline ends. CDR1 MGHRA and CDR2 YSYEKL come from the germline V gene. The CDR3 coding sequence is TGCGCCAGCAGCCAAGATAGCCGGGATCGGACCGGGGAGCTGTTTTTT. This sequence encodes CASSQDSRDRTGELFF.

The J gene is TRBJ2-6, the V gene TRBV9; 7 nucleotides line up with TRBD1. J was trimmed by 0 bases and V by 6 bases; bases with no gene match: 9. The CDR3 sequence is 17 residues long. Germline V lookup: CDR1 SGDLS, CDR2 YYNGEE. The CDR3 sequence is CASTRTGTSSGANVLTF. The CDR3 DNA is TGTGCCAGCACCAGGACAGGTACCAGCTCTGGGGCCAACGTCCTGACTTTC. Full variable domain (remainder filled in from reference TRBV9 and TRBJ2-6): DSGVTQTPKHLITATGQRVTLRCSPRSGDLSVYWYQQSLDQGLQFLIQYYNGEERAKGNILERFSAQQFPDLHSELNLSSLELGDSALYFCASTRTGTSSGANVLTFGAGSRLTVL.

This rearrangement joins TRBV9 to TRBJ2-2, with D hard to call. The CDR3 has 15 residues. Germline V lookup: CDR1 SGDLS, CDR2 YYNGEE. Trimming pared 0 bases from V and 0 bases from J, leaving 6 bases between. CDR3 sequence: CASSVGPTNTGELFF. The CDR3 coding sequence is TGTGCCAGCAGCGTAGGGCCCACGAACACCGGGGAGCTGTTTTTT.

V usage is TRBV18 and J usage is TRBJ2-1; weak D call: TRBD2 (5 bases). CDR1 is KGHSH, CDR2 LQKENI, per germline. The CDR3 length is 13 residues. Trimming took 4 bases from V and 7 from J, leaving 11 bases between them. In nucleotides, the CDR3 is TGTGCCAGCTCACGAGCGGACTTGAATGAGCAGTTCTTC. It is translated as CASSRADLNEQFF. The variable domain in full, with the rest retrieved from reference TRBV18 and TRBJ2-1, is NAGVMQNPRHLVRRRGQEARLRCSPMKGHSHVYWYRQLPEEGLKFMVYLQKENIIDESGMPKERFSAEFPKEGPSILRIQQVVRGDSAAYFCASSRADLNEQFFGPGTRLTVL.

This clone was seen only once. This chain uses TRBV9 with TRBJ1-5, with D uncertain. CDR3 length: 14 amino acids. V dropped 0 bases and J dropped 9 bases, with 13 bases sitting between them. Germline lookup yields CDR1 SGDLS and CDR2 YYNGEE. This CDR3 reads CASSVAGEGSPQHF. DNA of the CDR3: TGTGCCAGCAGCGTAGCTGGGGAGGGTTCGCCCCAGCATTTT.

The chain recombines TRBV7-3 with TRBJ1-1; 7 bases are shared with TRBD1. With 4 bases clipped from V and 5 bases from J, the junction kept 7 bases outside the gene matches. Germline CDR1 and CDR2: SGHTA and FQGTGA. This CDR3 has 14 residues. CDR3 in DNA: TGTGCCAGCAGCTCGACAGGGCCGGGAACTGAAGCTTTCTTT. It translates to CASSSTGPGTEAFF.

This chain uses TRBV10-3 with TRBJ2-3; a weak D match, TRBD1 (6 bases). Trimming took off 3 bases at V and 1 base at J, with 23 bases between the two ends. Germline lookup yields CDR1 ENHRY and CDR2 SYGVKD. This CDR3 has 19 amino acids. The CDR3 is CAISDRGTARQRGTDTQYF. Here the CDR3 DNA reads TGTGCCATCAGTGATAGGGGGACCGCTCGTCAGCGCGGCACAGATACGCAGTATTTT.

The V gene is TRBV7-9, the J gene TRBJ2-3; D is possibly TRBD2 (6 bases). V dropped 4 bases and J dropped 5 bases, with 7 bases sitting between them. The germline V gene encodes CDR1 SEHNR and CDR2 FQNEAQ (reference sequence). This CDR3 is built from 12 residues. CDR3 in amino acids: CASSYGGDTQYF. CDR3 nucleotides: TGTGCCAGCAGCTACGGGGGAGATACGCAGTATTTT.

The chain links TRBV29-1 to TRBJ2-1; TRBD1 might be the D (5 bases). With 7 bases removed from V and 3 bases from J, the gap between germline ends came to 10 bases. CDR3 length: 12 residues. Looked up from germline, CDR1 is SQVTM and CDR2 is ANQGSEA. CDR3 region: CSEQRGYNEQFF. The CDR3 DNA is TGCAGCGAGCAAAGGGGCTACAATGAGCAGTTCTTC.

The V gene is TRBV11-2, the J gene TRBJ1-2; TRBD1 matches at 7 bases. V trimming: 5 bases; J trimming: 7 bases; junction bases outside the gene matches: 13. CDR1 is SGHAT and CDR2 is FQNNGV in the germline V gene. CDR3 length equals 15 residues. CDR3 sequence: CASSQDRSGFGGYTF. For the CDR3, the DNA is TGTGCCAGCAGCCAGGACAGGTCGGGGTTCGGTGGCTACACCTTC.

The gene calls are TRBV14 and TRBJ2-7; tentative D call: TRBD1 (6 bases). This CDR3 has 14 amino acids. The V gene's germline CDR1 is SGHDN and CDR2 FVKESK. The V end lost 2 bases, the J end lost 1 base, and 9 bases lay between the germline ends. CDR3 coding DNA: TGTGCCAGCAGCCAACTACAGGGTTCCTACGAGCAGTACTTC. Its protein product is CASSQLQGSYEQYF.

This clone was seen just once. DNA for the CDR3: TGTGCCAGCAGCCAAGACTTGAAAAACATTCAGTACTTC. Translation gives CASSQDLKNIQYF. The rearrangement joins TRBV3-1 (or the pseudogene TRBV3-2) to TRBJ2-4; unclear D gene. CDR1 and CDR2 (germline): LGHDT, YNNKEL (reference sequence). The V gene lost 0 bases and the J gene lost 4 bases, with 4 bases spanning the gap. The CDR3 consists of 13 residues.